This TCR beta chain was sequenced during a study of sequential checkpoint blockade in melanoma. Across the study: DNA from 91 pretreatment tumor samples underwent TCRβ immunosequencing. Matched biopsies came pretreatment and at week 13 for approximately 21 patients.

Study results and limitations: PD-L1 staining and CD8+ counts, not mutational load, tracked tumor T-cell clonality.

Treatment reported: randomized to nivolumab then ipilimumab (arm A) or the reverse (arm B). No patient had prior DNA-damaging chemotherapy. Profiling relied on immunoSEQ multiplex PCR, and the TCRdb table lists in-frame clones only, not all of them. Among 10,000 or so clones listed, less than 30% were seen once. With 4 bases removed from V and 10 bases from J, the gap between germline ends came to 12 bases. The germline V gene has CDR1 SGDLS and CDR2 YYNGEE. CDR3 length: 13 amino acids. This clone counts as medium-sized. What it binds is not known. This sequence was found in a human donor with melanoma. This specimen consisted of tumor tissue (inferred from file names), obtained from a patient given nivolumab and ipilimumab in sequence. The chain joins TRBV9 to TRBJ1-6; the D is unclear. The CDR3 reads CASSTYQESPLHF. The CDR3 coding sequence is TGTGCCAGCAGCACCTACCAGGAGTCACCCCTCCACTTT.